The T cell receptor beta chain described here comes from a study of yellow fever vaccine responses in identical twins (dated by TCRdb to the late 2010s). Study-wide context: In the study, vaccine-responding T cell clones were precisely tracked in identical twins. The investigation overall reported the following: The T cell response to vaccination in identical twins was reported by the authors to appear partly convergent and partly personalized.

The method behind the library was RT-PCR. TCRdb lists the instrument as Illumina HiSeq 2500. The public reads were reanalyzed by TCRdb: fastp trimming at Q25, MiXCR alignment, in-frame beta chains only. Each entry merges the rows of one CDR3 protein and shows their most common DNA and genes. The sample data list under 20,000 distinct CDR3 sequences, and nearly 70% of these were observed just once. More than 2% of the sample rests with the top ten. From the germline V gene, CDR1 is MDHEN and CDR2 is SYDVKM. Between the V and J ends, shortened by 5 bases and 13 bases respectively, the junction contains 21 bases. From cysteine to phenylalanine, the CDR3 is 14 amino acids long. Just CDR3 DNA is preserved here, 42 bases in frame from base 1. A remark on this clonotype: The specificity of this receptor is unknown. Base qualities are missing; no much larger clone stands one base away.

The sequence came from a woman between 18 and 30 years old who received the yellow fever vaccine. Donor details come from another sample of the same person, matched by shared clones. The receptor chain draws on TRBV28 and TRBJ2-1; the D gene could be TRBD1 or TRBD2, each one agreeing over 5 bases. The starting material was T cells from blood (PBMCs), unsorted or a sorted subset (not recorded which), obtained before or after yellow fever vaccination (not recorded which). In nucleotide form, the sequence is TGTGCCAGCAGTAAAGGGGTGGTACTAGACACACAGTTCTTC. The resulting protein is CASSKGVVLDTQFF.